This T cell receptor (beta chain) was sequenced for a study of T cell repertoires in ileal Crohn's disease (dated by TCRdb to between 2019 and 2020). Regarding the complete study: The median duration of disease was 7.9 years, and at the time of surgery about 35% of patients were active smokers. Every patient underwent surgery because of a complication, which was stricturing disease in about 61% of cases and penetrating disease in roughly 39%. Roughly half of the patients were given postoperative therapy, with around eleven receiving thiopurines and 15 to 20 receiving anti-TNF agents. A prospective multicentre cohort supplied the 55 to 65 Crohn's disease patients whose TCR repertoires were analysed. The study was conducted in parallel with a multicentre cohort that was designed to identify predictors of early endoscopic recurrence following ileocolonic resection. Endoscopic postoperative recurrence was defined by a Rutgeerts score above i0. A total of approximately 170 mucosal samples from roughly 60 patients were sequenced, collected from several sites on the surgical specimen as well as at postoperative endoscopy. The research as a whole found: Compared with non-smokers, patients who were active smokers at surgery showed a significantly higher proportion of clonal expansions (roughly 26% vs 20%, p=0.02). Only a subgroup of patients, of unstated size, had mucosal CD4 and CD8 T cells sorted and sequenced. Higher percentages of high-frequency clones at the time of surgery were linked to endoscopic recurrence, and every patient with clonality above 26.8% (18/57) had recurrence. More high-frequency clones were carried by sorted CD8 T cells than by CD4 T cells, suggesting that mucosal expansions were mainly CD8.

Five hundred nanograms of biopsy DNA per sample were submitted for commercial TCRB immunosequencing. A two-step, amplification bias-controlled multiplex PCR was used by Adaptive Biotechnology to amplify CDR3 regions from genomic DNA. Primers covering every V and J gene segment were used in the first PCR, while barcodes and Illumina adapters were added in the second PCR. An Illumina instrument was used to sequence the CDR3 libraries. From the authors' description of their analysis: Analysis combined the vendor-provided pipelines with custom analysis of raw data in R/Bioconductor under R version 3.3.0. Clonality, ranging from 0 to 1, was calculated as the inverse of the normalised Shannon entropy of all productive clones. High-frequency clones were defined as the repertoire share of the top 100 clones, retaining only clones passing a 95% confidence test. Overlap between samples was measured with the Morisita-Horn index, while repertoire diversity was measured with the Simpson index. As stored in TCRdb, this immuneACCESS dataset retains in-frame rearrangements with V and J assigned. A fraction of the clones does not appear; measured against another copy, unresolved V genes explain less than half of the discrepancy, and the remainder lacks a known reason. V and J calls and clone size are given by that table; D and trimming were obtained from the DNA. Within this sample are 15,000 or so clones, with 88% of them counted one time only. Of the sample, around 5.5% is held by the ten largest clones.

Comments on this clone: The antigen it binds to is not known. No base qualities exist here, and no much larger clone lies one base off it.

Relative to germline, V is missing 9 bases and J is missing 4 bases, with 13 bases of the junction outside any gene match. CDR3 length: 18 amino acids, cysteine to phenylalanine. Just CDR3 DNA is preserved here, 54 bases in frame from base 1. Reading the germline V gene gives CDR1 SGDLS and CDR2 YYNGEE. Eligible patients were adults with ileal or ileocolonic Crohn's disease who had an indication for ileocolonic resection. Before DNA extraction, whole ileal mucosal biopsies were kept frozen at -80 degrees C. Genomic DNA was extracted from frozen whole biopsies using a TRizol-based method and was quantified with a NanoDrop 2000 spectrophotometer.

Sequenced: ileal tissue. The V and J genes are TRBV9 and TRBJ2-1; 16 bases in between match TRBD2. The clonotype comes from an adult with Crohn's disease. The CDR3 protein is CATSSGTSGRAPYNEQFF. The DNA is as follows: TGTGCCACTTCCTCCGGGACTAGCGGGAGGGCCCCGTACAATGAGCAGTTCTTC.